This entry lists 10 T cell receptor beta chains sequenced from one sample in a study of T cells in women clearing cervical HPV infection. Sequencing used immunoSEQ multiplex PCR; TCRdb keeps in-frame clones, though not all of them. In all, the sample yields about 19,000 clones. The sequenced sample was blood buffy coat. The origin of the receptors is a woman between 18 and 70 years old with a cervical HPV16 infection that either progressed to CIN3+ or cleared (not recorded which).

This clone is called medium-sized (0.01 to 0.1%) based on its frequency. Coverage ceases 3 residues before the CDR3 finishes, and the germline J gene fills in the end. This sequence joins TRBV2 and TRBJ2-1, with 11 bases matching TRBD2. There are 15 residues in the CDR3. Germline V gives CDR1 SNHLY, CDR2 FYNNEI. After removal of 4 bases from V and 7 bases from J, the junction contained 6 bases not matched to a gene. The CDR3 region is CASSVSLAGGNEQFF. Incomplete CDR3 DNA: TGTGCCAGCAGTGTCAGTCTAGCGGGAGGAAATGAG. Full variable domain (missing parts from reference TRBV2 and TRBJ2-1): EPEVTQTPSHQVTQMGQEVILRCVPISNHLYFYWYRQILGQKVEFLVSFYNNEISEKSEIFDDQFSVERPDGSNFTLKIRSTKLEDSAMYFCASSVSLAGGNEQFFGPGTRLTVL.

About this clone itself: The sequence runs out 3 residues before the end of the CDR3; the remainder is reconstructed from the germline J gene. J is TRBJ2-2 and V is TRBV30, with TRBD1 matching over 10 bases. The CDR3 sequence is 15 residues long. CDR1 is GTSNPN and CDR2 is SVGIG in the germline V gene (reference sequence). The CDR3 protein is CAWSVGTGATSPLFF. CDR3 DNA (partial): TGTGCCTGGAGTGTCGGGACAGGGGCGACTTCACCG.

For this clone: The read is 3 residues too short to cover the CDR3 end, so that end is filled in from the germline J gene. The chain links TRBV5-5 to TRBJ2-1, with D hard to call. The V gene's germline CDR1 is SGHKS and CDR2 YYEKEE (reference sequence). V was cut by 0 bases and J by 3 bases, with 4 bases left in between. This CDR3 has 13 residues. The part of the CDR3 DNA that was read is TGTGCCAGCAGCTTGGACAGCTACAATGAG. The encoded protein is CASSLDSYNE. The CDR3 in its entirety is CASSLDSYNEQFF. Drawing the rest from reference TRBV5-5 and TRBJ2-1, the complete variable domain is DAGVTQSPTHLIKTRGQQVTLRCSPISGHKSVSWYQQVLGQGPQFIFQYYEKEERGRGNFPDRFSARQFPNYSSELNVNALLLGDSALYLCASSLDSYNEQFFGPGTRLTVL.

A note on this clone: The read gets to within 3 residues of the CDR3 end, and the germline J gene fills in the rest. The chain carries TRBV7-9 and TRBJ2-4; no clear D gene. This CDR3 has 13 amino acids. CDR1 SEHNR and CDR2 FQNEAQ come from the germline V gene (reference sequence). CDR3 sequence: CASSLVGGRSQYF. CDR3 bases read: TGTGCCAGCAGCTTGGTTGGCGGCAGATCT.

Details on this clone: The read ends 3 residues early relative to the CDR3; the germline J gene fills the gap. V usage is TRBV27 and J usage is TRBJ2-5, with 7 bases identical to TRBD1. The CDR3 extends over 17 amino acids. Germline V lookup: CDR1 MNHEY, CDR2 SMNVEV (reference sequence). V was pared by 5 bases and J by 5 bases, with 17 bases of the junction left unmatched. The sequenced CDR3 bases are TGTGCCAGCAGTCCGACAGGGCTTACTAGATTCGGCGAGACC. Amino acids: CASSPTGLTRFGET. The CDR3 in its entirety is CASSPTGLTRFGETQYF.

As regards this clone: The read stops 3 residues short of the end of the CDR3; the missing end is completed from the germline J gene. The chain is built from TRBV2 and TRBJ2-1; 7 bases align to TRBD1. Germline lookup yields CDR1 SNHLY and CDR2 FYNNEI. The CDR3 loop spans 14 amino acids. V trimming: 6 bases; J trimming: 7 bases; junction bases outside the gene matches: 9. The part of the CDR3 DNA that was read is TGTGCCAGCAGGGACAAGGGGGCGAGGAATGAG. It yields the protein CASRDKGARNE. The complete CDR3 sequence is CASRDKGARNEQFF.

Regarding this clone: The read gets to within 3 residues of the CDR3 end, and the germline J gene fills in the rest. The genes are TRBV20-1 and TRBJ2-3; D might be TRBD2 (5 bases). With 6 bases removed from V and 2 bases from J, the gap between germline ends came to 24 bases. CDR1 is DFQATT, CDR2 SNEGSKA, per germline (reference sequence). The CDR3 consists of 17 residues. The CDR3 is CSATNILDLVPTDTQYF. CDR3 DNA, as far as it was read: TGCAGTGCCACCAACATACTAGATCTCGTTCCCACAGATACG.

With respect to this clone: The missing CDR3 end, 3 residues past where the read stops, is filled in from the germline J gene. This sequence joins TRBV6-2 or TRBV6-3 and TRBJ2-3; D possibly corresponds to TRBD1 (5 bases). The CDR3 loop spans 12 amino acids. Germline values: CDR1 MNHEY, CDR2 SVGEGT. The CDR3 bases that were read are TGTGCCAGCAGTCCTAGGGGTCAGCCG. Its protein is CASSPRGQP. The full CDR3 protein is CASSPRGQPQYF.

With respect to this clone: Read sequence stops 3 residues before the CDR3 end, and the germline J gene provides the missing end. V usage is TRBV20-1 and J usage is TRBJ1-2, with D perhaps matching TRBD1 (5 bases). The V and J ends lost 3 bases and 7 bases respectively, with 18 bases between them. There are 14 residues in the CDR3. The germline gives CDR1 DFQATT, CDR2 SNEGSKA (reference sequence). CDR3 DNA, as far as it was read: TGCAGTGCTAGCGCAGTAGGGGCATCGGGTGGC. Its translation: CSASAVGASGG. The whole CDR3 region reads CSASAVGASGGYTF.

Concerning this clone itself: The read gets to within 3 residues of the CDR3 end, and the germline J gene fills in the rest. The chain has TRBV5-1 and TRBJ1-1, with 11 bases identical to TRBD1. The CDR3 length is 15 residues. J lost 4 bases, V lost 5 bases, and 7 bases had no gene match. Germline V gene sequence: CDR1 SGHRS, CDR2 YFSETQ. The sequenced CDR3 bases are TGCGCCAGCAGAGGGACAGGGGGAAGGAGCACTGAA. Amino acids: CASRGTGGRSTE. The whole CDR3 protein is CASRGTGGRSTEAFF. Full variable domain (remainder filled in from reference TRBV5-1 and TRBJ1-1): KAGVTQTPRYLIKTRGQQVTLSCSPISGHRSVSWYQQTPGQGLQFLFEYFSETQRNKGNFPGRFSGRQFSNSRSEMNVSTLELGDSALYLCASRGTGGRSTEAFFGQGTRLTVV.